Listed here are 15 T cell receptor beta chains from one sample, sequenced in a study of T cell clonality in common variable immunodeficiency. Study-wide findings and caveats: Reportedly, TCR beta sequences from common variable immunodeficiency showed fewer deletions and N-nucleotide insertions.

The antigens for these receptors are not known. Libraries were prepared by immunoSEQ multiplex PCR; TCRdb keeps only in-frame clonotypes and omits some of them. The sample gives under 40,000 clones, none seen only once, and the top ten clones hold roughly 5.6%. Sequenced material: peripheral blood mononuclear cells. The receptor source for this set is a human donor with common variable immunodeficiency.

This clone came up a few times. The read terminates 3 residues ahead of where the CDR3 ends, so the germline J gene completes it. This chain links TRBV6-2 or TRBV6-3 with TRBJ2-2; D is perhaps TRBD2 (5 bases). The germline gives CDR1 MNHEY, CDR2 SVGEGT. Trimming shortened V by 0 bases and J by 5 bases, and 10 bases separated the two germline ends. The CDR3 contains 15 residues. CDR3 residues: CASSYSGRGTGELFF. The covered CDR3 bases are TGTGCCAGCAGTTACTCGGGTCGCGGGACCGGGGAG.

The table lists this clone with many counts. CDR3 in amino acids: CASSLEATSTDTQYF. CDR3 bases read: TGTGCCAGCAGCTTAGAGGCCACATCCACAGATACG. The chain uses TRBV7-8 and TRBJ2-3; D unresolved. With the read ending 3 residues before the CDR3 end, the germline J gene is used to fill in that end. Germline V CDR1 and CDR2: SGHVS, FQNEAQ. Trimming pared 1 base from V and 2 bases from J, leaving 10 bases between. CDR3 size: 15 residues.

This clone has only a few counts. Read coverage stops 3 residues before the CDR3 terminus; the germline J gene supplies the remainder. The V and J genes are TRBV30 and TRBJ2-7; 7 bases line up with TRBD2. CDR3 length equals 14 residues. V lost 5 bases, J lost 0 bases, and 7 bases stayed unmatched. In germline, CDR1 is GTSNPN, CDR2 SVGIG (reference sequence). The CDR3 loop reads CAWGRGGYSYEQYF. The sequenced part of the CDR3 DNA is TGTGCCTGGGGCCGCGGGGGTTACTCCTACGAG.

Concerning this clone itself: Read sequence stops 3 residues before the CDR3 end, and the germline J gene provides the missing end. This chain connects TRBV2 to TRBJ2-1; no clear D gene. V was clipped by 3 bases and J by 7 bases, with 7 bases between them. CDR1 SNHLY and CDR2 FYNNEI come from the germline V gene. The CDR3 runs 12 residues. CDR3 sequence reads: CASSEARNEQFF. The covered CDR3 bases are TGTGCCAGCAGTGAGGCCAGAAATGAG.

The sample holds a few counts of this clone. The CDR3 goes on 3 residues after the read ends, and that part is filled in from the germline J gene. The V gene is TRBV7-8, the J gene TRBJ1-5; TRBD1 matches 9 bases. The V segment lost 5 bases and the J segment 1 base; nucleotides outside the gene matches: 12. CDR3 length: 18 amino acids. Germline V gene sequence: CDR1 SGHVS, CDR2 FQNEAQ. Partial CDR3 DNA: TGTGCCAGCAGCCCAACCGGGACAGGGTACGGGAGCAATCAGCCC. Residues: CASSPTGTGYGSNQP. The full CDR3 is CASSPTGTGYGSNQPQHF.

A remark on this clone: The read comes to an end 3 residues before the CDR3 does, leaving the germline J gene to fill in the end. The chain employs TRBV2 and TRBJ1-1; 7 bases map to TRBD1. The CDR3 is 12 amino acids. The germline gives CDR1 SNHLY, CDR2 FYNNEI. The sequenced CDR3 bases are TGTGCCAGCAGTGTAGACAGGGAGCAA. Its translation: CASSVDREQ. In full, the CDR3 reads CASSVDREQAFF.

This clone was detected only a few times. Read sequence stops 3 residues before the CDR3 end, and the germline J gene provides the missing end. J is TRBJ1-3 and V is TRBV18; no reliable D call. CDR1 KGHSH and CDR2 LQKENI come from the germline V gene. This CDR3 has 15 residues. V lost 3 bases to trimming and J lost 2 bases, with 11 bases between them. CDR3 sequence reads: CASSPEQSPGNTIYF. CDR3 DNA, as far as it was read: TGTGCCAGCTCACCCGAACAAAGTCCTGGAAACACC. Together with reference TRBV18 and TRBJ1-3, the CDR3 gives the full variable domain: NAGVMQNPRHLVRRRGQEARLRCSPMKGHSHVYWYRQLPEEGLKFMVYLQKENIIDESGMPKERFSAEFPKEGPSILRIQQVVRGDSAAYFCASSPEQSPGNTIYFGEGSWLTVV.

Remarks on this clone: The sequence runs out 3 residues before the end of the CDR3; the remainder is reconstructed from the germline J gene. The chain links TRBV18 to TRBJ1-5, with D possibly matching TRBD1 (6 bases). The germline V gene encodes CDR1 KGHSH and CDR2 LQKENI. The CDR3 contains 15 residues. V lost 2 bases and J 6 bases, leaving 14 bases between the germline ends. The covered CDR3 bases are TGTGCCAGCTCACCAAACAGGGAATCGGGTCAGCCC. Amino acids: CASSPNRESGQP. The complete CDR3 reads CASSPNRESGQPQHF.

As to this clone: The read ends 3 residues early relative to the CDR3; the germline J gene fills the gap. J is TRBJ2-1 and V is TRBV6-4; D might be TRBD1 (6 bases). Trimming took 6 bases from V and 5 from J, leaving 17 bases between them. Germline CDR1 is MRHNA and CDR2 is SNTAGT. The length of the CDR3 is 15 residues. CDR3 protein: CASRPEQGVNNEQFF. CDR3 DNA (partial): TGTGCCAGCAGACCTGAACAGGGAGTCAACAATGAG.

About this clone itself: The read ends 3 residues before the CDR3 terminus; that terminus is restored from the germline J gene. The V gene is TRBV6-1, the J gene TRBJ2-3; D remains ambiguous. V lost 2 bases and J 2 bases, leaving 11 bases between the germline ends. This CDR3 is built from 15 residues. Germline CDR1 reads MNHNS; CDR2 reads SASEGT. CDR3 DNA, as far as it was read: TGTGCCAGCAGTGAATTGGCTGCTTACACAGATACG. Encoded protein: CASSELAAYTDT. The full CDR3 protein reads CASSELAAYTDTQYF.

A word on this clone: The CDR3 is cut off 3 residues early in the read; its end comes from the germline J gene. The rearrangement links TRBV5-1 to TRBJ2-3; D remains unclear. This CDR3 spans 15 amino acids. Germline V gene data show CDR1 as SGHRS and CDR2 as YFSETQ. Trimming took 0 bases from V and 2 from J, leaving 10 bases between them. The sequenced CDR3 bases are TGCGCCAGCAGCTTGGGGCACGCTGACACAGATACG. Residues: CASSLGHADTDT. The full CDR3 protein reads CASSLGHADTDTQYF. Complete variable domain (other parts from reference TRBV5-1 and TRBJ2-3): KAGVTQTPRYLIKTRGQQVTLSCSPISGHRSVSWYQQTPGQGLQFLFEYFSETQRNKGNFPGRFSGRQFSNSRSEMNVSTLELGDSALYLCASSLGHADTDTQYFGPGTRLTVL.

Ten or more counts support this clone. The CDR3 end falls 3 residues outside the read, so it is completed with the germline J gene. This chain connects TRBV5-1 to TRBJ2-2; D not certain. CDR3 length: 20 residues. V lost 4 bases, J lost 0 bases, and 25 bases lay in between. The germline V gene has CDR1 SGHRS and CDR2 YFSETQ. The CDR3 loop is CASSRPNRSSYISNTGELFF. CDR3 bases read: TGCGCCAGCAGCCGGCCCAACAGATCTTCATACATATCGAACACCGGGGAG.

This clone came up many times. The read falls 3 residues short of the CDR3 end, and the missing part is taken from the germline J gene. The chain joins TRBV19 to TRBJ2-1; 12 bases match TRBD2. After removal of 10 bases from V and 9 bases from J, the junction contained 7 bases not matched to a gene. There are 13 residues in the CDR3. Germline CDR1 LNHDA, CDR2 SQIVND (reference sequence). The sequenced CDR3 bases are TGTGCCACCCGGACTAGCGGGGCTGCTGAG. Its protein is CATRTSGAAE. The entire CDR3 reads CATRTSGAAEQFF.

This clone has a count of ten or more. The CDR3 end lies 3 residues beyond the end of the read and is filled in from the germline J gene. The chain uses TRBV6-2 or TRBV6-3 and TRBJ1-1; perhaps TRBD1 as D (6 bases). Trimming stripped 6 bases from V and 3 bases from J, with 14 bases between. This CDR3 region has 14 residues. The V gene's germline CDR1 is MNHEY and CDR2 SVGEGT. Here the CDR3 reads CASRPAGDYTEAFF. Incomplete CDR3 DNA: TGTGCCAGCAGGCCCGCAGGGGATTACACTGAA.

This clone appeared many times. The read terminates 3 residues before the CDR3 end, so the remaining end is supplied by the germline J gene. V is TRBV6-2 or TRBV6-3 and J is TRBJ2-7, with 10 bases lining up with TRBD1. The CDR3 is 14 residues long. Unmatched junction bases numbered 7, after V lost 6 bases and J lost 5 bases. From germline, CDR1 is MNHEY and CDR2 SVGEGT. This chain's CDR3 is CASSPGQGFDEQYF. The covered CDR3 bases are TGTGCCAGCAGCCCGGGACAGGGGTTCGACGAG.